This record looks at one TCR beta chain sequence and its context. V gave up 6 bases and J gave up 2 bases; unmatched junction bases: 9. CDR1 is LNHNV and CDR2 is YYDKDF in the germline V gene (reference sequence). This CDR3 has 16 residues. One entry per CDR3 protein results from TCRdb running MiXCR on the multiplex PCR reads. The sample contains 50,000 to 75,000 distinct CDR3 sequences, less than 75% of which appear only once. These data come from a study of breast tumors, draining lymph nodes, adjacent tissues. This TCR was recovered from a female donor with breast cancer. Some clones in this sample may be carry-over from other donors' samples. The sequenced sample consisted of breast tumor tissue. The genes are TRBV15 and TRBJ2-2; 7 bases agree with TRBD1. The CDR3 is CATSYRGPENTGELFF. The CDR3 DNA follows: TGTGCCACCAGTTACAGGGGCCCTGAAAACACCGGGGAGCTGTTTTTT.